A single sample gave rise to the 13 T cell receptor beta chains below, sequenced in a study of regulatory T cells in long-lasting Graves disease. To make TCR beta libraries, researchers used iRepertoire HTBI primers and Arm-PCR of CDR3 regions. TCRdb recomputed calls from the multiplex PCR reads with MiXCR, one row per CDR3 protein. The table lists about 540,000 distinct CDR3 sequences, less than 15% of them singletons. Time point: newly diagnosed GD, antithyroid drugs for less than 3 months. Following extraction of RNA from PBMCs, that RNA was used to make the TCR library. These sequences were also reported in another study, on T cells in Graves' hyperthyroidism and ophthalmopathy.

Sequencing was performed on peripheral blood mononuclear cells (PBMCs), taken at new diagnosis, from a patient treated with antithyroid drugs. The source is a man under 40 with Graves disease.

This clonotype has just one count. The CDR3 carries no conserved terminal phenylalanine or tryptophan, so it likely arises from a read error. The chain is built from TRBV2 and TRBJ2-3, with TRBD2 identical over 8 bases. Germline CDR1 and CDR2: SNHLY and FYNNEI. There are 15 residues in the CDR3. V lost 6 bases and J lost 8; bases outside the gene matches: 13. In nucleotides, the CDR3 is TGTGCCAGCAGGTGGAGCGGGAGCCCCCCAGGTACGCAGTATTCT. It is translated as CASRWSGSPPGTQYS.

The table lists this clonotype with a few counts. This chain connects TRBV19 to TRBJ1-2, with D maybe TRBD1 (5 bases). Between the trimmed V and J ends, which lost 0 bases and 4 bases, there was a span of 12 bases. This CDR3 has 15 amino acids. The germline V gene encodes CDR1 LNHDA and CDR2 SQIVND (reference sequence). This chain's CDR3 is CASSIDRTRFYGYTF. The DNA of the CDR3 is TGTGCCAGTAGTATAGACCGGACACGGTTCTATGGCTACACCTTC. The full variable domain, rest sourced from reference TRBV19 and TRBJ1-2, is DGGITQSPKYLFRKEGQNVTLSCEQNLNHDAMYWYRQDPGQGLRLIYYSQIVNDFQKGDIAEGYSVSREKKESFPLTVTSAQKNPTAFYLCASSIDRTRFYGYTFGSGTRLTVV.

About this clonotype itself: It may be a read error: a sequence one base away is much more abundant. The rearrangement uses TRBV7-8 and TRBJ1-5; D gene unclear. Per germline, CDR1 SGHVS and CDR2 FQNEAQ. The CDR3 has 13 amino acids. In nucleotides, the CDR3 is TGTGTCAGCAGCTTAACCCCCAGGCAGCCCCAGCATTTT. Protein sequence: CVSSLTPRQPQHF.

This sequence joins TRBV30 and TRBJ2-7; a weak D match, TRBD2 (5 bases). From germline, CDR1 is GTSNPN and CDR2 SVGIG (reference sequence). V was cut by 4 bases and J by 3 bases, with 16 bases left in between. The CDR3 runs 14 residues. CDR3 coding DNA: TGTGCCTGGAACGAGGCCGGGGTGGGCTACGAGCAGTACTTC. This encodes CAWNEAGVGYEQYF.

V usage is TRBV3-1 and J usage is TRBJ2-7; a possible D gene is TRBD2 (6 bases). The CDR3 extends over 14 amino acids. Trimming left V 2 bases short and J 2 bases short, with 10 bases between. Germline V gene lookup returns CDR1 LGHDT and CDR2 YNNKEL (reference sequence). CDR3 DNA: TGTGCCAGCAGCCAACGGGAGTTGGCCTACGAGCAGTACTTC. Its translation is CASSQRELAYEQYF.

Ten or more counts support this clonotype. The chain carries TRBV3-1 and TRBJ2-1; a weak D match, TRBD2 (6 bases). CDR1 is LGHDT and CDR2 is YNNKEL in the germline V gene (reference sequence). This CDR3 is built from 15 residues. The ends were cut back, 1 base at V and 7 bases at J, with 14 bases in the middle. CDR3 loop: CASSQVGGAGNEQFF. DNA for the CDR3: TGTGCCAGCAGCCAAGTGGGTGGCGCGGGAAATGAGCAGTTCTTC.

This clonotype was observed at least ten times. The chain uses TRBV5-1 and TRBJ2-4; 10 nucleotides agree with TRBD2. Germline V lookup: CDR1 SGHRS, CDR2 YFSETQ. The CDR3 sequence is 18 residues long. V trimming: 2 bases; J trimming: 0 bases; junction bases outside the gene matches: 8. Written as DNA, the CDR3 is TGCGCCAGCAGCTTAAGAGCGGGAGGGGAACTAGCCAAAAACATTCAGTACTTC. Translating gives CASSLRAGGELAKNIQYF.

This clonotype has ten or more counts. The chain joins TRBV27 to TRBJ2-5; no clear D gene. Between the trimmed V and J ends, which lost 3 bases and 3 bases, there was a span of 8 bases. The CDR3 length is 13 residues. In germline, CDR1 is MNHEY, CDR2 SMNVEV (reference sequence). CDR3 sequence (DNA): TGTGCCAGCAGTTTCGGGCCTAAAGAGACCCAGTACTTC. This codes for CASSFGPKETQYF.

This clonotype was detected many times. The chain has TRBV24-1 and TRBJ2-7; D uncertain. This CDR3 spans 12 amino acids. Trimming removed 2 bases at V and 7 bases at J, with 8 bases between. Germline lookup yields CDR1 KGHDR and CDR2 SFDVKD. The CDR3 DNA reads TGTGCCACCAGTGATTCTTCCAGGGAGCAGTACTTC. Protein product: CATSDSSREQYF.

This clonotype has at least ten counts. The rearrangement uses TRBV5-1 and TRBJ2-5; TRBD2 might be the D (5 bases). Germline V gene lookup returns CDR1 SGHRS and CDR2 YFSETQ. Trimming left V 3 bases short and J 0 bases short, with 6 bases between. The CDR3 loop spans 13 amino acids. Here the CDR3 DNA reads TGCGCCAGCAGCTCGAGGGACCAAGAGACCCAGTACTTC. Its translation is CASSSRDQETQYF.

This clonotype was seen a handful of times. The J gene is TRBJ2-2, the V gene TRBV5-1; 7 nucleotides line up with TRBD2. CDR1 and CDR2 from the germline V gene are SGHRS and YFSETQ. Germline trimming cut 2 bases from V and 3 bases from J; bases unmatched to any gene: 1. CDR3 size: 14 residues. DNA of the CDR3: TGCGCCAGCAGCTTAGCGGGGTACACCGGGGAGCTGTTTTTT. Its translation is CASSLAGYTGELFF.

This clonotype was found a few times. The V call is TRBV25-1, the J call TRBJ2-7; 8 bases agree with TRBD2. CDR1 MGHDK and CDR2 SYGVNS come from the germline V gene. V shed 4 bases, J shed 2 bases, and the junction held 1 base outside the gene matches. The CDR3 covers 13 residues. In DNA form, the CDR3 reads TGTGCCAGCAGTGTTAGCGGGACCTACGAGCAGTACTTC. Translation gives CASSVSGTYEQYF.

The V gene is TRBV29-1, the J gene TRBJ1-1; D unclear. Germline-derived CDR1 and CDR2 are SQVTM and ANQGSEA. This CDR3 comprises 11 residues. V lost 5 bases to trimming and J lost 6 bases, with 10 bases between them. This CDR3 is CSVTVGPEAFF. CDR3 nucleotide sequence: TGCAGCGTTACAGTTGGACCTGAAGCTTTCTTT. Full variable domain (missing parts from reference TRBV29-1 and TRBJ1-1): SAVISQKPSRDICQRGTSLTIQCQVDSQVTMMFWYRQQPGQSLTLIATANQGSEATYESGFVIDKFPISRPNLTFSTLTVSNMSPEDSSIYLCSVTVGPEAFFGQGTRLTVV.